This TCR beta chain was obtained from a study of T-cell reconstitution after alpha-beta-depleted transplantation in children. TCRbeta library preparation incorporated unique molecular identifiers. TCRdb ran MiXCR on the PCR reads and lists one entry per CDR3 protein. In the table there are more than 85,000 distinct CDR3 sequences, about a tenth of which are singletons. The CDR3 covers 13 residues. The V gene's germline CDR1 is SGHTA and CDR2 FQGNSA. V lost 3 bases to trimming and J lost 1 base, with 6 bases between them. This chain links TRBV7-2 with TRBJ1-2; unclear D gene. The specimen was PBMCs from the stem cell graft donor, collected from the stem cell graft. This receptor was obtained from a human donor who donated a stem cell graft to a child with acute lymphoblastic leukemia. The CDR3 DNA reads as TGTGCCAGCAGCTTCGGGGATAACTATGGCTACACCTTC. This codes for CASSFGDNYGYTF.